These T cell receptor beta chains were read from a single sample in a study of graft-versus-host responses after intestinal transplantation. No antigen has been assigned to these receptors. Method: immunoSEQ multiplex PCR; TCRdb's copy keeps in-frame clones and lacks some. The sample gives approximately 120,000 clones, just over 90% of which show up once; roughly 0.17% is in the top ten. Sample: unstimulated CD4+ T cells sorted from spleen or lymph node cells, taken before intestinal transplant. The receptors were gathered from a human donor who received an intestinal transplant. Both conserved end residues are part of each CDR3. Each record gives: D gene, V gene, clone size, J gene, CDR3 protein, CDR3 DNA. The D gene is left open where the match is weak. Clone size is not always given. Where it is, it says once, few, many or a class for expanded clones.

.	TRBV18	.	TRBJ2-1	CASSPGQDNEQFF	TGTGCCAGCTCACCAGGACAAGACAATGAGCAGTTCTTC
.	TRBV5-1	.	TRBJ1-1	CASSLGTTNTEAFF	TGCGCCAGCAGCTTAGGGACAACAAACACTGAAGCTTTCTTT
.	TRBV7-2	.	TRBJ1-6	CASSFIQGNSPLHF	TGTGCCAGCAGCTTCATCCAGGGTAATTCACCCCTCCACTTT
.	TRBV7-9	once	TRBJ1-4	CASSSSATNEKLFF	TGTGCCAGCAGCTCGAGTGCAACTAATGAAAAACTGTTTTTT
.	TRBV5-6	.	TRBJ1-2	CASSLAWWYGYTF	TGTGCCAGCAGCTTGGCCTGGTGGTATGGCTACACCTTC
.	TRBV29-1	once	TRBJ1-1	CSVVTGRRATEAFF	TGCAGCGTTGTCACAGGGAGAAGGGCCACTGAAGCTTTCTTT
TRBD1	TRBV27	.	TRBJ2-4	CASSGTGVGKNIQYF	TGTGCCAGCAGTGGGACAGGCGTCGGCAAAAACATTCAGTACTTC
TRBD1	TRBV19	.	TRBJ1-3	CASSIPGGQGATDSGNTIYF	TGTGCCAGTAGTATACCCGGGGGACAGGGGGCCACGGACTCTGGAAACACCATATATTTT
.	TRBV19	.	TRBJ1-1	CASSIDRRNTEAFF	TGTGCCAGTAGTATAGATCGGAGAAACACTGAAGCTTTCTTT
.	TRBV18	.	TRBJ1-2	CASSPTEWDGYTF	TGTGCCAGCTCACCTACAGAGTGGGATGGCTACACCTTC
.	TRBV2	.	TRBJ2-1	CASSVFNEQFF	TGTGCCAGCAGTGTCTTCAATGAGCAGTTCTTC
.	TRBV19	.	TRBJ1-2	CASSIGSGSYGYTF	TGTGCCAGTAGTATAGGCTCTGGGAGCTATGGCTACACCTTC
.	TRBV19	.	TRBJ1-2	CASTGTGVRSARGYTF	TGTGCCAGTACCGGGACCGGAGTCCGGTCTGCGCGGGGCTACACCTTC
.	TRBV27	.	TRBJ2-3	CASSLWPQGGIVASQYF	TGTGCCAGCAGTTTATGGCCCCAAGGGGGGATAGTGGCGTCGCAGTATTTT
TRBD2	TRBV5-1	.	TRBJ2-3	CASSLVAGSTDTQYF	TGCGCCAGCAGCTTGGTAGCGGGGAGCACAGATACGCAGTATTTT
TRBD2	TRBV6-1	once	TRBJ2-7	CASSEFGLADYEQYF	TGTGCCAGCAGTGAGTTCGGACTAGCGGATTACGAGCAGTACTTC
.	TRBV10-1	.	TRBJ2-1	CASSELGWLRDEQFF	TGCGCCAGCAGTGAGCTGGGTTGGTTGCGCGATGAGCAGTTCTTC
.	TRBV5-8	.	TRBJ1-1	CASSLGYGGFTEAFF	TGTGCCAGCAGCTTAGGATACGGGGGCTTCACTGAAGCTTTCTTT
TRBD2	TRBV27	.	TRBJ2-3	CASSLMGGRTDTQYF	TGTGCCAGCAGTTTAATGGGGGGGAGGACAGATACGCAGTATTTT
.	TRBV5-1	.	TRBJ1-4	CASSPGNGGNEKLFF	TGCGCCAGCAGCCCTGGGAACGGGGGTAATGAAAAACTGTTTTTT
TRBD1	TRBV11-3	.	TRBJ1-1	CASSSTGRNTEAFF	TGTGCCAGCAGCTCGACAGGGAGAAACACTGAAGCTTTCTTT
TRBD2	TRBV2	.	TRBJ2-3	CASSERGAWTDTQYF	TGTGCCAGCAGTGAGCGGGGGGCTTGGACAGATACGCAGTATTTT
.	TRBV11-2	.	TRBJ1-1	CASSLDRGWSEAFF	TGTGCCAGCAGCTTAGACAGGGGTTGGTCTGAAGCTTTCTTT